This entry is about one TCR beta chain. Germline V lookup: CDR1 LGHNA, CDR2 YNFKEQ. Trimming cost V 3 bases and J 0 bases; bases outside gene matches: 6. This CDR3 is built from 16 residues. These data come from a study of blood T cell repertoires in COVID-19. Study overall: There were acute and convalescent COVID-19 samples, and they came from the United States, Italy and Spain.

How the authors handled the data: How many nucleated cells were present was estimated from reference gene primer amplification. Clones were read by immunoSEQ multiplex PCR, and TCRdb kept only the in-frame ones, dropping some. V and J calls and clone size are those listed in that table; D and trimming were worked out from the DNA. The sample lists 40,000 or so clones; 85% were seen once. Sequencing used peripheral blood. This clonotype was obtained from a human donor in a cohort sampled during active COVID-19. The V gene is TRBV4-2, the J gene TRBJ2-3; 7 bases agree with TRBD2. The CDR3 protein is CASSQGRGISTDTQYF. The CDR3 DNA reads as TGTGCCAGCAGCCAGGGGCGGGGGATTAGCACAGATACGCAGTATTTT.